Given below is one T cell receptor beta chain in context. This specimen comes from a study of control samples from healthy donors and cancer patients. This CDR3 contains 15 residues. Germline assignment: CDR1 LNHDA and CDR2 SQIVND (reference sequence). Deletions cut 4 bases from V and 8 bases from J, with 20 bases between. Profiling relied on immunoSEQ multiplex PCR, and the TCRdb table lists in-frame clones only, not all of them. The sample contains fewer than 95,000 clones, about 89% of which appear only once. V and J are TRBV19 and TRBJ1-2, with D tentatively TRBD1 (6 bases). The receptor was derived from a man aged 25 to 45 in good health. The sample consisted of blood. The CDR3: CASSTWKPGGKGYTF. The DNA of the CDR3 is TGTGCCAGTAGTACTTGGAAACCGGGGGGCAAAGGCTACACCTTC.